The sequence of this T cell receptor beta chain was determined in a study of blood T cell repertoires in COVID-19. Some clones are missing from TCRdb's copy, which holds only in-frame ones; the method was immunoSEQ multiplex PCR. The sample lists about 400,000 clones; about 88% were seen once. Between the trimmed V and J ends, which lost 2 bases and 2 bases, there was a span of 10 bases. Germline assignment: CDR1 SGHRS and CDR2 YFSETQ. The CDR3 has 14 amino acids. This clonotype originated in a woman aged 25-40 years who had recovered from COVID-19. This chain uses TRBV5-1 with TRBJ2-5; D not certain. Sequencing was done on a sample of PBMCs or T cells enriched from blood (not recorded which). As DNA, the CDR3 is TGCGCCAGCAGCTTACGAGATAGACAAGAGACCCAGTACTTC. Its protein product is CASSLRDRQETQYF.